What follows is one TCR beta chain and its context. The germline V gene has CDR1 MNHEY and CDR2 SVGAGI. Trimming took off 7 bases at V and 1 base at J, with 14 bases between the two ends. The CDR3 is made up of 14 amino acids. Assay used: immunoSEQ multiplex PCR; TCRdb lists only in-frame clones, some missing. The sample has about 130,000 clones; just under 95% are singletons. The sample is drawn from a study of control samples from healthy donors and cancer patients. The receptor was derived from a man aged 60-69 years with colorectal cancer. The source material was PBMCs. The rearrangement uses TRBV6-5 and TRBJ2-7, with D possibly called TRBD1 or TRBD2 (5 bases each). The CDR3 DNA is TGTGCCAGCATTTCCGGGACGGTTTCCTACGAGCAGTACTTC. Protein: CASISGTVSYEQYF.